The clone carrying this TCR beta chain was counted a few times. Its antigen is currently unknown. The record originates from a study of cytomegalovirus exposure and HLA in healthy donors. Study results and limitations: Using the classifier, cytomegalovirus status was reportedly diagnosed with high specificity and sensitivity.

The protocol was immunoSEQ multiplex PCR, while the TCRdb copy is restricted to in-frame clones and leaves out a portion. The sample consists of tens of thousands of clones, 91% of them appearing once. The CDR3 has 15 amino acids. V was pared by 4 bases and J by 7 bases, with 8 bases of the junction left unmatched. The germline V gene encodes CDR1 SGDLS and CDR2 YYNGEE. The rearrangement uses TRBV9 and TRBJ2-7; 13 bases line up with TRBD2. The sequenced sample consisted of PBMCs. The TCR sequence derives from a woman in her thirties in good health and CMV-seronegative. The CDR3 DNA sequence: TGTGCCAGCAGCTGGACTAGCGGGAGCTCGGGTGAGCAGTACTTC. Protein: CASSWTSGSSGEQYF.